These 6 T cell receptor beta chains originate from one sample sequenced in a study of human T cells and chemical hapten exposure. Using its own MiXCR run on the RACE reads, TCRdb lists one record per CDR3 protein. The sample gives roughly 360,000 distinct CDR3 sequences, about 4.4% of which show up once; approximately 2.3% is in the top ten. Time point reported: patch test 1, 2 weeks after DPC sensitization. The treatment is: therapeutic diphenylcyclopropenone sensitization with weekly scalp DPC. Sequences were derived from whole blood, sampled in connection with sensitization to the hapten diphenylcyclopropenone (DPC). The source of these receptors is a woman aged 45-65 years with alopecia areata. Some clones in this sample may be carry-over from other donors' samples.

The V gene is TRBV7-2, the J gene TRBJ1-1; D gene uncertain. Germline V gene data show CDR1 as SGHTA and CDR2 as FQGNSA. The V gene lost 4 bases and the J gene lost 3 bases, with 12 bases spanning the gap. The CDR3 has 14 amino acids. The CDR3 sequence is CASSSPTMYTEAFF. DNA for the CDR3: TGTGCCAGCAGCTCCCCGACGATGTACACTGAAGCTTTCTTT.

This clonotype was counted a few times. The chain has TRBV6-5 and TRBJ2-2; D unresolved. Germline V gives CDR1 MNHEY, CDR2 SVGAGI. CDR3 length: 15 amino acids. Trimming took 5 bases from V and 1 from J, leaving 11 bases between them. The CDR3 bases are TGTGCCAGCAGTAAGGACGGATTGAACACCGGGGAGCTGTTTTTT. Translated: CASSKDGLNTGELFF.

This clonotype was counted at least ten times. CDR3 coding DNA: TGTGCCAGCAGTTCACAGGGTGCGGGACAGCCCCAGCATTTT. Protein sequence: CASSSQGAGQPQHF. The genes are TRBV6-1 and TRBJ1-5; a weak D match, TRBD1 (6 bases). CDR1 is MNHNS, CDR2 SASEGT, per germline. The CDR3 has 14 residues. V lost 5 bases, J lost 7 bases, and 15 bases lay in between.

This clonotype has more than one count but fewer than ten. The chain combines TRBV13 with TRBJ2-7; 9 bases agree with TRBD1. V was clipped by 0 bases and J by 2 bases; unmatched bases: 5. There are 16 residues in the CDR3. Germline values: CDR1 PRHDT, CDR2 FYEKMQ (reference sequence). The CDR3 bases are TGTGCCAGCAGCTTAGGCCGGGGACAGGGAGCCTACGAGCAGTACTTC. Translated: CASSLGRGQGAYEQYF.

This clonotype showed up many times. The V call is TRBV7-2, the J call TRBJ2-3; D is unresolved. Germline V lookup: CDR1 SGHTA, CDR2 FQGNSA. This CDR3 is 12 amino acids long. V was pared by 11 bases and J by 3 bases, with 12 bases between. CDR3 sequence: CASARMTDTQYF. The DNA for the CDR3 is TGTGCCTCAGCGAGGATGACAGATACGCAGTATTTT. Combining the CDR3 with reference TRBV7-2 and TRBJ2-3 gives the whole variable domain GAGVSQSPSNKVTEKGKDVELRCDPISGHTALYWYRQSLGQGLEFLIYFQGNSAPDKSGLPSDRFSAERTGGSVSTLTIQRTQQEDSAVYLCASARMTDTQYFGPGTRLTVL.

This clonotype has just a few counts. This rearrangement joins TRBV6-6 to TRBJ2-7, with D possibly matching TRBD1 (5 bases). Per germline, CDR1 MNHNY and CDR2 SVGAGI (reference sequence). V was trimmed by 0 bases and J by 3 bases, leaving 12 bases between them. CDR3 length: 15 amino acids. As DNA, the CDR3 is TGTGCCAGCAGTTACTCGGCCCGGACACACTACGAGCAGTACTTC. This codes for CASSYSARTHYEQYF.